Listed below are T cell receptor beta chains from one sample, sequenced in a study of siplizumab effects on memory and regulatory T cells. Sequencing was performed with immunoSEQ multiplex PCR; in TCRdb, only in-frame clones are kept and a portion is missing. The table records around 65,000 clones, 65% to 80% of them present only once. Sequenced sample: memory CD4+ T cells sorted from blood. All receptors come from a human donor in good health. Each CDR3 is given with its conserved first and last residue.

V gene,CDR3 protein
TRBV28,CASSRTSEKGGELFF
TRBV18,CASSPAQPYGYTF
TRBV28,CASRTDLNYGYTF
TRBV5-3,CARGYRRNQETQYF
TRBV6-1,CASKRQGVAGNTIYF
TRBV5-5,CASRPSGVGTDTQYF
TRBV29-1,CSARGQGTGDEQFF
TRBV7-2,CASSVQGAGYGYTF
TRBV5-1,CASSLGQNYGYTF
TRBV11-2,CASSTPRGRGGYTF
TRBV18,CASSPPQASSGANVLTF
TRBV7-2,CASSSQFNSNQPQHF
TRBV5-3,CARSLARPRAGDNEQFF
TRBV19,CASSWGSSTDTQYF
TRBV28,CASNGGTRSFF
TRBV4-1,CASSQADRTNEKLFF
TRBV6-5,CASRRDRGRNQPQHF
TRBV14,CASSRNSGNTIYF
TRBV11-1,CASSFGGAGETQYF
TRBV4-2,CASSQGGAGSDTQYF
TRBV4-3,CASSQGGGRNSYNEQFF
TRBV5-1,CASSQGGGGTQYF
TRBV7-2,CASSPLRDRNYGYTF